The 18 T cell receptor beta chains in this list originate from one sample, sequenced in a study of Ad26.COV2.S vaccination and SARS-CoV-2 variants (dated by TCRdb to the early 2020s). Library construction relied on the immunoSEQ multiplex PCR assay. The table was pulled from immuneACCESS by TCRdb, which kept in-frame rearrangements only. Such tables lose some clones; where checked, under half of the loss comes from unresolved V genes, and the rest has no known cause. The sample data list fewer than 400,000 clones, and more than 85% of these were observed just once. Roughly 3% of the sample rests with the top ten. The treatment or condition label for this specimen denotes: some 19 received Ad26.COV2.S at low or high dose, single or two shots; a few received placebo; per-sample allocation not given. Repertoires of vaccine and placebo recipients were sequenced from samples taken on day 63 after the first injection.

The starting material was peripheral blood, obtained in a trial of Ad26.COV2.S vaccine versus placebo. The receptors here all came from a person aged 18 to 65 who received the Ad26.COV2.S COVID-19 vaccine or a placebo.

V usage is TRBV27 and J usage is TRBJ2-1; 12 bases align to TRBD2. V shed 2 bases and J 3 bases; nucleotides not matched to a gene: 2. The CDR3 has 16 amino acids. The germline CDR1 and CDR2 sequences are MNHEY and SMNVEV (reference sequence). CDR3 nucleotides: TGTGCCAGCAGTTTAACTAGCGGGGGGCTCTACAATGAGCAGTTCTTC. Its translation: CASSLTSGGLYNEQFF.

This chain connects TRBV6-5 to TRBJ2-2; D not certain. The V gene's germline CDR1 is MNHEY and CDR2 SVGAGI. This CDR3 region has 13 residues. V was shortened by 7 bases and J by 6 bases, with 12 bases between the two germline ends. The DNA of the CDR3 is TGTGCCAGCACCGCGACTTCCTCCGGGGAGCTGTTTTTT. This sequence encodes CASTATSSGELFF.

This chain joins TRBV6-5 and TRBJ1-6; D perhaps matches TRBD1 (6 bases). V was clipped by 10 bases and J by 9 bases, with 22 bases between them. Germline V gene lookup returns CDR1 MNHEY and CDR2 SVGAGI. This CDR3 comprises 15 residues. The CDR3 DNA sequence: TGTGCCACCTCCGGGACACCGGATTGGGGTTCACCCCTCCACTTT. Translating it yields CATSGTPDWGSPLHF.

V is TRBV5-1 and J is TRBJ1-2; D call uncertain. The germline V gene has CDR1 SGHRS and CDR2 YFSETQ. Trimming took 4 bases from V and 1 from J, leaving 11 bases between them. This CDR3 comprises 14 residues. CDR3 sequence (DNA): TGCGCCAGCAGCACCCTGGGGATTAACTATGGCTACACCTTC. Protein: CASSTLGINYGYTF.

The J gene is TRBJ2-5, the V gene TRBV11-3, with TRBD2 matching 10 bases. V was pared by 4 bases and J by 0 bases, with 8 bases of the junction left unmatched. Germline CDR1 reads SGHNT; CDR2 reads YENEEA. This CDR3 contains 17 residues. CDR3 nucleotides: TGTGCCAGCAGCTCCGGGCGAGCGGGGGGGGACCAAGAGACCCAGTACTTC. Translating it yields CASSSGRAGGDQETQYF.

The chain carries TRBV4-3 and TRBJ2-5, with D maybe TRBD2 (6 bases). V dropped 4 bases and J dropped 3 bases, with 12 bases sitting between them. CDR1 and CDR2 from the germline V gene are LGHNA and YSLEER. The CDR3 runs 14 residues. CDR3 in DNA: TGCGCCAGCAGCCGATCGACTAGTAAAGAGACCCAGTACTTC. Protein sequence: CASSRSTSKETQYF.

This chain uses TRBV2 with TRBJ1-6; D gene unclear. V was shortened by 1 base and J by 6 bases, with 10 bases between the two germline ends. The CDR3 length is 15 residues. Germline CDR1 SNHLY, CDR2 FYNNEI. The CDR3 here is CASSEGGAGNSPLHF. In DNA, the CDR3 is TGTGCCAGCAGTGAAGGAGGTGCCGGTAATTCACCCCTCCACTTT.

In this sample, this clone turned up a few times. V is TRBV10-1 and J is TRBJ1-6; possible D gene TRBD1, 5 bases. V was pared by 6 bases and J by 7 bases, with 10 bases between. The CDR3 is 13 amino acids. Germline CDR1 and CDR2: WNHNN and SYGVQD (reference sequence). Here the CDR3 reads CASSTNRNSPLHF. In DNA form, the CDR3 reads TGCGCCAGCAGCACCAACAGGAATTCACCCCTCCACTTT.

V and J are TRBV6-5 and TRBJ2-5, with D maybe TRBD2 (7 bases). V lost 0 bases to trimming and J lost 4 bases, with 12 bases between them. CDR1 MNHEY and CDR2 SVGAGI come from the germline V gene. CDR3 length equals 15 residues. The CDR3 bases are TGTGCCAGCAGTTACTCGATGGGAGGGGGAGAGACCCAGTACTTC. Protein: CASSYSMGGGETQYF.

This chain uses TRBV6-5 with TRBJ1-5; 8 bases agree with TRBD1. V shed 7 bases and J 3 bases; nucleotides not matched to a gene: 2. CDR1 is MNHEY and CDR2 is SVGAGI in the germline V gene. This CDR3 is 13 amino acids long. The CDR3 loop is CASNRGYNQPQHF. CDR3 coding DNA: TGTGCCAGCAACAGGGGGTACAATCAGCCCCAGCATTTT.

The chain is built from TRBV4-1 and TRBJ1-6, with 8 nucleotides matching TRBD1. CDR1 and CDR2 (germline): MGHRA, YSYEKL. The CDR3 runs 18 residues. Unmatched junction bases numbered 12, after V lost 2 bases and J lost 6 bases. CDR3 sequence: CASSQTFQGAWTNSPLHF. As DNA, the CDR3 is TGCGCCAGCAGCCAAACCTTCCAGGGGGCTTGGACTAATTCACCCCTCCACTTT.

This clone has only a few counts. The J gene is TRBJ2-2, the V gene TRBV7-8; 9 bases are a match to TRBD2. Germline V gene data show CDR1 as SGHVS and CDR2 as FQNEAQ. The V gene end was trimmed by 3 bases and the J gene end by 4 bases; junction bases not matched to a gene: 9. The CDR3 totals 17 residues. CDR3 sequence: CASSFSGGGGATGELFF. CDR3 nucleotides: TGTGCCAGCAGCTTTAGCGGCGGCGGGGGGGCCACCGGGGAGCTGTTTTTT.

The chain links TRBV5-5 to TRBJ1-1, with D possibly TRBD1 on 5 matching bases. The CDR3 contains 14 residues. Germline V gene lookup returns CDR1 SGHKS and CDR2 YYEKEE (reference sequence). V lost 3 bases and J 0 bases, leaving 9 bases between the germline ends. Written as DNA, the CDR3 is TGTGCCAGCAGCTCTCTAGGGGTGAACACTGAAGCTTTCTTT. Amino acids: CASSSLGVNTEAFF.

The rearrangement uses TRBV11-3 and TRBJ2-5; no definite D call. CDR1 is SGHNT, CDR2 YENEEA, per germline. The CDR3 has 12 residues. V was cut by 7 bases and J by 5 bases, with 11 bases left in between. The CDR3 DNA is TGTGCCAGCATCTACACGAGGGAGACCCAGTACTTC. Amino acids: CASIYTRETQYF.

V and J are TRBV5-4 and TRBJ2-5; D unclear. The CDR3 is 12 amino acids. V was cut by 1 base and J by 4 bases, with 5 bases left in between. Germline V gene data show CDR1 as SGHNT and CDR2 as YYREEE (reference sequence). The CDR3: CASSLWPETQYF. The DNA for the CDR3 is TGTGCCAGCAGCTTGTGGCCAGAGACCCAGTACTTC.

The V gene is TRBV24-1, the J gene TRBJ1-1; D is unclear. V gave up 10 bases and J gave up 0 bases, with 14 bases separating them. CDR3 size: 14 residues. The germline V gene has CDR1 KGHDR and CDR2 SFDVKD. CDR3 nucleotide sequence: TGTGCCACAAGGGCAGGAGGTATGAACACTGAAGCTTTCTTT. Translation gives CATRAGGMNTEAFF.

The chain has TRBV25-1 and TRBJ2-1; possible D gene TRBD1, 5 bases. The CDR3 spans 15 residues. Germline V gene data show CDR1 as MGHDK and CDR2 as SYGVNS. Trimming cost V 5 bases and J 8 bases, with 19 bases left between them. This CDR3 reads CASSPRAGFNYEQFF. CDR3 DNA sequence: TGTGCCAGCAGTCCCCGAGCAGGGTTCAACTATGAGCAGTTCTTC.

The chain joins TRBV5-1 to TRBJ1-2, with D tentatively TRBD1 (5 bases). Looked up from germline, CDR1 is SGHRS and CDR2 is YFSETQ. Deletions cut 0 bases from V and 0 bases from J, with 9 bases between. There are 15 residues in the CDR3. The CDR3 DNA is TGCGCCAGCAGCTTGGAGGTGGGGGCTAACTATGGCTACACCTTC. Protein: CASSLEVGANYGYTF.